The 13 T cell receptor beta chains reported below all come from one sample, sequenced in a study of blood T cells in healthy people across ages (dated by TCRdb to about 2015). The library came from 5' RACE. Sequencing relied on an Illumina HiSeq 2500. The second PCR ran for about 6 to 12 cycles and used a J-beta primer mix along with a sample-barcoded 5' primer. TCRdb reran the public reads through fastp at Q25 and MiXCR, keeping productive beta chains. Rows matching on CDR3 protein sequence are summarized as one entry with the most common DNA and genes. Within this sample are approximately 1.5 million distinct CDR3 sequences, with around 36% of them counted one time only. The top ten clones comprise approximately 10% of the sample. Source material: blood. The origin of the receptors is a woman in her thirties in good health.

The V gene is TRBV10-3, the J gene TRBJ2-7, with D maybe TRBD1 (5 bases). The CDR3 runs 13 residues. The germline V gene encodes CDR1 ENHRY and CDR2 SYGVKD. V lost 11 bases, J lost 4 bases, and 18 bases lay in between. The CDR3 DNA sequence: TGTGCCGTCACTCAAGACAGAAATTACGAGCAGTACTTC. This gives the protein CAVTQDRNYEQYF.

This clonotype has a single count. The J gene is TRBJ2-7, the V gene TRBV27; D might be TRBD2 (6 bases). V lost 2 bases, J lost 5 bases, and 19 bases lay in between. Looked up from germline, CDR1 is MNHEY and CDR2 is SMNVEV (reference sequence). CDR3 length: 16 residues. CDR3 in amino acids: CASSLKGLTTFHEQYF. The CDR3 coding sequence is TGTGCCAGCAGTTTAAAGGGACTCACCACATTCCACGAGCAGTACTTC.

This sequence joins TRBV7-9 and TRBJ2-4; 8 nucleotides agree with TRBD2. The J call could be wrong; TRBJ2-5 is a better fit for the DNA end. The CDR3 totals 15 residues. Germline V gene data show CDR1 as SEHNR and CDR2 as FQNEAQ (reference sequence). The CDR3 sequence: CASSLALAGLETQYF. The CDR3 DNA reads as TGTGCCAGCAGCTTAGCGTTAGCGGGACTAGAGACCCAGTACTTC.

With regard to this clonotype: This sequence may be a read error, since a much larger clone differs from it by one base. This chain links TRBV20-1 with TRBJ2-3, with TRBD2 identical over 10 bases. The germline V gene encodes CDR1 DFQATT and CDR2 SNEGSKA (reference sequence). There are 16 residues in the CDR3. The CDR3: CSTRVRAGGRADTQYF. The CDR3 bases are TGCAGTACTAGAGTGCGAGCGGGAGGGAGAGCAGATACGCAGTATTTT.

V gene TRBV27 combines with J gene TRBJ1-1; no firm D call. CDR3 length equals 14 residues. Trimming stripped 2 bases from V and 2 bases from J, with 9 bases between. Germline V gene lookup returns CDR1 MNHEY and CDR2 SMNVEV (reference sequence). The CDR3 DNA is TGTGCCAGCAGTTTAATGGCTGTAAACACTGAAGCTTTCTTT. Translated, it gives CASSLMAVNTEAFF.

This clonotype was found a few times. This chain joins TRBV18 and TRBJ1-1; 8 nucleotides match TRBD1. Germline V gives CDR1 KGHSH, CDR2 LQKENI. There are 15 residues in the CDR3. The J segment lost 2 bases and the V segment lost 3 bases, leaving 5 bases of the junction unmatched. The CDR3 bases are TGTGCCAGCTCACCGGTGACAGGGGCTAACACTGAAGCTTTCTTT. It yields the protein CASSPVTGANTEAFF.

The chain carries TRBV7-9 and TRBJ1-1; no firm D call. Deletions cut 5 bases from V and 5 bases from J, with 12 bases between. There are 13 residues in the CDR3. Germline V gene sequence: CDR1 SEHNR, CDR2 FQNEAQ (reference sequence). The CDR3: CASSPPLGTEAFF. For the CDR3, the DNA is TGTGCCAGCAGCCCCCCCTTGGGGACTGAAGCTTTCTTT.

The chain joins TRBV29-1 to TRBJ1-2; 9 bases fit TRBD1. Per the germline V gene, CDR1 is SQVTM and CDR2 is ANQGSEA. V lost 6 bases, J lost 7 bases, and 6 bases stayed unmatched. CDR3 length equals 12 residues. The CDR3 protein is CSVWDRDLGYTF. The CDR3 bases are TGCAGCGTCTGGGACAGGGATCTTGGCTACACCTTC.

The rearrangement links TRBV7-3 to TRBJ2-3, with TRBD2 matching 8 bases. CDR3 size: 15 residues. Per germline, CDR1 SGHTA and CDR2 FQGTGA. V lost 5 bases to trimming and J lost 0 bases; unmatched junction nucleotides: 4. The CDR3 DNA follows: TGTGCCAGCAGCAGGGGACTAGGGAGCACAGATACGCAGTATTTT. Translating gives CASSRGLGSTDTQYF.

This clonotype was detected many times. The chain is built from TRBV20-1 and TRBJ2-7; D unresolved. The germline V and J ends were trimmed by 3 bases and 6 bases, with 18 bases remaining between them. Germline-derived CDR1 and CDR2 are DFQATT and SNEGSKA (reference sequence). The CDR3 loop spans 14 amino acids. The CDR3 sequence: CSASRKRLNSEQYF. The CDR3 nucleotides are TGCAGTGCTAGCCGTAAGAGGCTTAACAGCGAGCAGTACTTC.

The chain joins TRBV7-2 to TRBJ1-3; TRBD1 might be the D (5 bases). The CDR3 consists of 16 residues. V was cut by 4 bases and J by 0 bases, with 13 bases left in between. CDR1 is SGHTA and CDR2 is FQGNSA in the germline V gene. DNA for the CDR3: TGTGCCAGCAGCTCGGACACACAACACTCTGGAAACACCATATATTTT. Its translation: CASSSDTQHSGNTIYF.

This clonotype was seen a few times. CDR3 loop: CASSSPASGTYEQYF. In DNA form, the CDR3 reads TGTGCCAGCAGCTCTCCGGCTAGCGGTACCTACGAGCAGTACTTC. The V gene is TRBV7-9, the J gene TRBJ2-7; 7 bases are a match to TRBD2. Germline loops: CDR1 SEHNR, CDR2 FQNEAQ (reference sequence). This CDR3 is 15 amino acids long. The V and J ends lost 4 bases and 2 bases, in that order; junction bases with no gene match: 8. Full variable domain (rest looked up from reference TRBV7-9 and TRBJ2-7): DTGVSQNPRHKITKRGQNVTFRCDPISEHNRLYWYRQTLGQGPEFLTYFQNEAQLEKSRLLSDRFSAERPKGSFSTLEIQRTEQGDSAMYLCASSSPASGTYEQYFGPGTRLTVT.

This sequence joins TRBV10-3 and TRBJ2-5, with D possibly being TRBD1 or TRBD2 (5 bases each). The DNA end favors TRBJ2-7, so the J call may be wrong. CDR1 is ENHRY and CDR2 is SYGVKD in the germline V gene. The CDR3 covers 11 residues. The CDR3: CATGTSYEQYF. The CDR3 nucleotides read TGTGCCACCGGGACCAGTTACGAGCAGTACTTC.